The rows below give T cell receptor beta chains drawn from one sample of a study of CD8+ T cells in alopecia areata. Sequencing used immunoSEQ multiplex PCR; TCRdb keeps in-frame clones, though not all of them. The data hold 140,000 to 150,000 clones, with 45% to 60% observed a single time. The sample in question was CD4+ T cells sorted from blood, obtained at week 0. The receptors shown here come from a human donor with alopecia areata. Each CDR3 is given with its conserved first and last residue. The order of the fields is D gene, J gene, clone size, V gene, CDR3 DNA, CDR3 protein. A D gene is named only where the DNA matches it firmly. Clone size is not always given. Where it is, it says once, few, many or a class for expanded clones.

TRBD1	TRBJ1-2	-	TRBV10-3	TGTGCCATCAGTGAGTCAGGGGGCGACTATGGCTACACCTTC	CAISESGGDYGYTF
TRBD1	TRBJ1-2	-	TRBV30	TGTGCCTGGAGTGGGAACAGGGGGATTAACTATGGCTACACCTTC	CAWSGNRGINYGYTF
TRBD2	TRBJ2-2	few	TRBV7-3	TGTGCCAGCAGCTTCGCGGGAGGGCGGACCGGGGAGCTGTTTTTT	CASSFAGGRTGELFF
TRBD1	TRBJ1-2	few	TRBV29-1	TGCAGCGTCGCCGACAGGGGTGACTATGGCTACACCTTC	CSVADRGDYGYTF
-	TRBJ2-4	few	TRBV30	TGTGCCTGGAGTTCGGAAAGGGGAAACATTCAGTACTTC	CAWSSERGNIQYF
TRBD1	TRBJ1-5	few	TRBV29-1	TGCAGCGTAACTACAGGGGGCAATCAGCCCCAGCATTTT	CSVTTGGNQPQHF
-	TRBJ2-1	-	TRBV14	TGTGCCAGCAGCCAGGGCGGGGTGGAGTTCTTC	CASSQGGVEFF
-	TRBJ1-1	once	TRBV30	TGTGCCTGGAGGGTCACGGGCCCAGGGAGGACTGAAGCTTTCTTT	CAWRVTGPGRTEAFF
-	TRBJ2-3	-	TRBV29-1	TGCAGCGTCTTGGACTTCTTGGATACGCAGTATTTT	CSVLDFLDTQYF
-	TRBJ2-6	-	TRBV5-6	TGTGCCAGCACCGGGCTGCGGGCAGGGTACCGCTCTGGGGCCAACGTCCTGACTTTC	CASTGLRAGYRSGANVLTF
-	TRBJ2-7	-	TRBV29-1	TGCAGCGTACTGGTAGAGTACGAGCAGTACTTC	CSVLVEYEQYF
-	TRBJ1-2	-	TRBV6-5	TGTGCCAGCAGCAGACAGGCATCCTATGGCTACACCTTC	CASSRQASYGYTF
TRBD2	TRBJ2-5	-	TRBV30	TGTGCCTGGAGTGACGGGGAGGGCTACCAAGAGACCCAGTACTTC	CAWSDGEGYQETQYF
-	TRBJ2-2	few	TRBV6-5	TGTGCCAGCGGGGGATATGGCACCGGGGAGCTGTTTTTT	CASGGYGTGELFF
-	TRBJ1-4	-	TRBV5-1	TGCGCCAGCAGCTTGGGGCAAGGGAATGAAAAACTGTTTTTT	CASSLGQGNEKLFF
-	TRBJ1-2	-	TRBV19	TGTGCCAGTACCTACGGACGTAACTATGGCTACACCTTC	CASTYGRNYGYTF
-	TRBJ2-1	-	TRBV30	TGTTTAGTCAATGAGCAGTTCTTC	CLVNEQFF
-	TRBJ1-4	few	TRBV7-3	TGTGCCAGCAGCCCCGGCCGACAGGCGAATGAAAAACTGTTTTTT	CASSPGRQANEKLFF
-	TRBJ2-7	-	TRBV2	TGTGCCAGCGGAGAGCGCGGGCAGTACTTC	CASGERGQYF
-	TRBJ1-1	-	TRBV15	TGTGCCACCAGCAGAGCTTCATCGGTCACTGAAGCTTTCTTT	CATSRASSVTEAFF
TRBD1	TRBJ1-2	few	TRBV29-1	TGCAGCGTTGAGACAGGGACCACCTATGGCTACACCTTC	CSVETGTTYGYTF
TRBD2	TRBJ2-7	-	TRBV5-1	TGCGCCAGCAGCCACGGACTAGTACCAACGTACGAGCAGTACTTC	CASSHGLVPTYEQYF
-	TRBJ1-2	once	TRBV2	TGTGCCAGCAGCGAAGGACAGTACTATGGCTACACCTTC	CASSEGQYYGYTF
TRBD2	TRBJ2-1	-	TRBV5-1	TGCGCCAGCAGCTCTAGCGGGAGCTCCTACAATGAGCAGTTCTTC	CASSSSGSSYNEQFF
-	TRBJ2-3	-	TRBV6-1	TGTGCCAGCAGTGAAGCGCGATTACTCACAGATACGCAGTATTTT	CASSEARLLTDTQYF
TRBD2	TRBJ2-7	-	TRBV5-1	TGCGCCAGCAGCTCGGGACTAGCGGGACCCAGCTCCTACGAGCAGTACTTC	CASSSGLAGPSSYEQYF
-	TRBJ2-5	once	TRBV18	TGTGCCAGCTCGCCACAACGGGAGACCCAGTACTTC	CASSPQRETQYF
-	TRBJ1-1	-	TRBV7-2	TGTGCCAGCAGCTTAGGGGGGGGCCCCCTTGAAGCTTTCTTT	CASSLGGGPLEAFF
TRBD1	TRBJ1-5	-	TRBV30	TGTGCCTGGAGTGTCAGGGCAGGGGGTGGTCCCCAGCATTTT	CAWSVRAGGGPQHF
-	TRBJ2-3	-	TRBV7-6	TGTGCCAGCAGCTTACCAGGGGCGGGAGATACGCAGTATTTT	CASSLPGAGDTQYF
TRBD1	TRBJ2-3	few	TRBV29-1	TGCAGCGTAAGATCGGGACAGTTGATTAGCACAGATACGCAGTATTTT	CSVRSGQLISTDTQYF
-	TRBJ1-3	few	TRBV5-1	TGCGCCAGCAGCTTGGGGGAATTTAGGGCTTCGGGACGCACTGGAAACACCATATATTTT	CASSLGEFRASGRTGNTIYF
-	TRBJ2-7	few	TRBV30	TGTGCCTGGAGTGTACGACCATTCTACGAGCAGTACTTC	CAWSVRPFYEQYF
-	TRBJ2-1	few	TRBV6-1	TGTGCCAGCACCCTACACGCCGAGCAGTTCTTC	CASTLHAEQFF
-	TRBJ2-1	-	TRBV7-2	TGTGCCAGCAGCTCGTTAAATGAGCAGTTCTTC	CASSSLNEQFF
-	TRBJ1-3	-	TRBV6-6	TGTGCCAGCAGCCTCCGAGGAATCTCTGGAAACACCATATATTTT	CASSLRGISGNTIYF
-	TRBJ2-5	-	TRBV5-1	TGCGCCAGCAGCTTGGGGGGGCAAGAGACCCAGTACTTC	CASSLGGQETQYF
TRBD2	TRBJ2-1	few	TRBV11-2	TGTGCCAGCAGCTCACCTTGGCTAGCGGGAGGTTGGAATGAGCAGTTCTTC	CASSSPWLAGGWNEQFF
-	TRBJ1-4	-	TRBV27	TGTGCCAGCAGCTGGAGGGGAGGTGGGGTCGAAAAACTGTTTTTT	CASSWRGGGVEKLFF
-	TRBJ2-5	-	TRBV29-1	TGCAGCGTTGATCCCCGGGCTCGGGAGACCCAGTACTTC	CSVDPRARETQYF
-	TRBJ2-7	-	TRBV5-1	TGCGCCAGCAGCTTGGCAGGAGCGGGCATCGTCTACGAGCAGTACTTC	CASSLAGAGIVYEQYF
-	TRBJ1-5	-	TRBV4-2	TGTGCCAGCAGCCCCACAGCATATAGCAATCAGCCCCAGCATTTT	CASSPTAYSNQPQHF
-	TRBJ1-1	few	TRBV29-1	TGCAGCGTTTCTCAAGGCACTGAAGCTTTCTTT	CSVSQGTEAFF
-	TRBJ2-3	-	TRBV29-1	TGCAGCGTTGAGTCCGGGAGAGGCACGGATACGCAGTATTTT	CSVESGRGTDTQYF
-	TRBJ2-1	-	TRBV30	TGTGCCTGTCCGGGGAGCTCCTACAATGAGCAGTTCTTC	CACPGSSYNEQFF
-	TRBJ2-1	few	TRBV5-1	TGCGCCAGCAGCTTGGACAGGGCCTCCTACAATGAGCAGTTCTTC	CASSLDRASYNEQFF
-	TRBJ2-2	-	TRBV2	TGTGCCAGCAGTCTAGACAGGATCCCGGACACCGGGGAGCTGTTTTTT	CASSLDRIPDTGELFF
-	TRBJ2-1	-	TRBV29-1	TGCAGCGTTGGGTTGGGTGAGCAGTTCTTC	CSVGLGEQFF
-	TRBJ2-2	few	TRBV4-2	TGTGCCAGCAGCCAAGGAGAAGGCGGGGAGCTGTTTTTT	CASSQGEGGELFF
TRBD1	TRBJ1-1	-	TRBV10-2	TGCGCCAGCAGTCTGCGACAGGGGCCCGAAGCTTTCTTT	CASSLRQGPEAFF
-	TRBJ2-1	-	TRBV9	TGTGCCAGCAGCGTGACCAATGAGCAGTTCTTC	CASSVTNEQFF
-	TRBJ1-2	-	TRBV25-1	TGTGCCAGCAGTGAAAGGCAGGACGGTGGCTACACCTTC	CASSERQDGGYTF
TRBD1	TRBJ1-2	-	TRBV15	TGTGCCACCAGCACAGGGGGGGAGGATGGCTACACCTTC	CATSTGGEDGYTF
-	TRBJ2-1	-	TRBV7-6	TGTGCCAGCAGCTTAGCTGGCTCATACAATGAGCAGTTCTTC	CASSLAGSYNEQFF
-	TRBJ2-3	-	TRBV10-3	TGTGCCATCGGGGACCGGGGCAGCACAGATACGCAGTATTTT	CAIGDRGSTDTQYF
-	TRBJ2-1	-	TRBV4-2	TGTGCCAGCAGCCAAGAATTGGCCCAGGGCATATCGCACAATGAGCAGTTCTTC	CASSQELAQGISHNEQFF
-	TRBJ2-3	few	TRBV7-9	TGTGCCAGCAGCTTCACAGATACGCAGTATTTT	CASSFTDTQYF